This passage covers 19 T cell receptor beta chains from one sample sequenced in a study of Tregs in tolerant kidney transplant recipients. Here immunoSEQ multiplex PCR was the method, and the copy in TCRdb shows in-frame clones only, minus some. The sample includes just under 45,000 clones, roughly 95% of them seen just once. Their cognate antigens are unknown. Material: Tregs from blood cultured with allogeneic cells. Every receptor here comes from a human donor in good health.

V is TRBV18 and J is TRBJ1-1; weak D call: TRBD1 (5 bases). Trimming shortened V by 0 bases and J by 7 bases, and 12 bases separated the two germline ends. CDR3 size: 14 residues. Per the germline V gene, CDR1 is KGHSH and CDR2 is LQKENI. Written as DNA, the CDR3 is TGTGCCAGCTCACCACCGGGGACCCGAGATGAAGCTTTCTTT. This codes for CASSPPGTRDEAFF.

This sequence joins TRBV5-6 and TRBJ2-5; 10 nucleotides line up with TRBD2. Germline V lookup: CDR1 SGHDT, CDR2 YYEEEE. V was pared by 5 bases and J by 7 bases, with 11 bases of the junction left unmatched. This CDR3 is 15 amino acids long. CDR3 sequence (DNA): TGTGCCAGCAGACCCGGACTAGCGGCTATGGGGACCCAGTACTTC. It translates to CASRPGLAAMGTQYF.

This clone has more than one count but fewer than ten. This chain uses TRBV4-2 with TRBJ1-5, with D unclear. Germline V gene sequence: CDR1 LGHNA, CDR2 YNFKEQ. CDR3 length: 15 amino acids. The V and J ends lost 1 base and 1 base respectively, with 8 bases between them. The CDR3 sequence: CASSQAALSNQPQHF. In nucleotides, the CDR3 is TGTGCCAGCAGCCAAGCGGCGCTAAGCAATCAGCCCCAGCATTTT.

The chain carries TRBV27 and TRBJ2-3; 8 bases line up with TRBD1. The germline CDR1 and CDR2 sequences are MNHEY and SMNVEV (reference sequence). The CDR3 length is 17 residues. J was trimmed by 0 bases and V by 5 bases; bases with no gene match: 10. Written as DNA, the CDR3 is TGTGCCAGCAGTACCTACCGCAGGACAGGGAGCACAGATACGCAGTATTTT. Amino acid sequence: CASSTYRRTGSTDTQYF.

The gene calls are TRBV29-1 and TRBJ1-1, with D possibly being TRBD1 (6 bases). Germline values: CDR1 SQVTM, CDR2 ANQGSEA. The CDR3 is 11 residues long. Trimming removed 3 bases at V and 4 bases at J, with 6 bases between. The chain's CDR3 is CSVDRGTEAFF. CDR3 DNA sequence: TGCAGCGTTGACAGGGGCACTGAAGCTTTCTTT.

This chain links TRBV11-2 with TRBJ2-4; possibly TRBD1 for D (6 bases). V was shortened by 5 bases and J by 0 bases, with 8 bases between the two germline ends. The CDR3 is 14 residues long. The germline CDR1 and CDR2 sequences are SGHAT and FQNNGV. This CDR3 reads CASSLGGAKNIQYF. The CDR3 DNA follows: TGTGCCAGCAGCCTAGGGGGAGCCAAAAACATTCAGTACTTC.

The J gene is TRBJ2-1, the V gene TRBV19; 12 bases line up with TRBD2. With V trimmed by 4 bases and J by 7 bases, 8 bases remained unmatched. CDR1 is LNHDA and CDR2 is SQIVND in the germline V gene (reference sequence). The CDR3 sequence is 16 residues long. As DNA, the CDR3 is TGTGCCAGTAGTAGCCCCCTAGCGGGAGGGCAAAATGAGCAGTTCTTC. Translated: CASSSPLAGGQNEQFF.

The CDR3 reads CASRLALQETQYF. The CDR3 DNA sequence: TGCGCCAGCAGACTAGCGTTGCAAGAGACCCAGTACTTC. This chain joins TRBV5-1 and TRBJ2-5, with TRBD2 matching over 7 bases. CDR1 SGHRS and CDR2 YFSETQ come from the germline V gene. The CDR3 is made up of 13 amino acids. J lost 2 bases, V lost 5 bases, and 3 bases had no gene match.

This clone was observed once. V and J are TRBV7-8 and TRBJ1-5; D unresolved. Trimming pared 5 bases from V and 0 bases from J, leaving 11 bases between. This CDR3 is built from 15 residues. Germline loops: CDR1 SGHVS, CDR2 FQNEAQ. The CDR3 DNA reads TGTGCCAGCAGCGGCCGATTTTATAGCAATCAGCCCCAGCATTTT. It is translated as CASSGRFYSNQPQHF.

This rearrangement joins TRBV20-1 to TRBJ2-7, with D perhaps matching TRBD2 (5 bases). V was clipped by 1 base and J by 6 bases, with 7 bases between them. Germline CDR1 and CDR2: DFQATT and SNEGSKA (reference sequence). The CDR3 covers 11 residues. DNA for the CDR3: TGCAGTGCTAGAGCCGGGGTCGAGCAGTACTTC. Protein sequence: CSARAGVEQYF.

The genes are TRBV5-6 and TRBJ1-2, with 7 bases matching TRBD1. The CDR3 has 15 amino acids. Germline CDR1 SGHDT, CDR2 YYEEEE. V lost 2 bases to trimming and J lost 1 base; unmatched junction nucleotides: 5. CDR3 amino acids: CASSFNAGGNYGYTF. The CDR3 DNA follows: TGTGCCAGCAGCTTTAATGCAGGGGGTAACTATGGCTACACCTTC.

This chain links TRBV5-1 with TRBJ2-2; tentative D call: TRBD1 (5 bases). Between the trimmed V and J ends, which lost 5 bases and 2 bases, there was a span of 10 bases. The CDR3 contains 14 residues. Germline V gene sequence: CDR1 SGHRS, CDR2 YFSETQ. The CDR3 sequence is CASSPTVNTGELFF. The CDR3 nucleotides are TGCGCCAGCAGTCCGACAGTAAACACCGGGGAGCTGTTTTTT.

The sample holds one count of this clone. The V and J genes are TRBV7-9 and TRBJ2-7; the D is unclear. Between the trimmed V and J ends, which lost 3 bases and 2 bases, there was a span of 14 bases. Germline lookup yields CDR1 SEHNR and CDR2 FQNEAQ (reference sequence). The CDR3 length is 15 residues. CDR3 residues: CASSLGDKAPYEQYV. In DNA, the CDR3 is TGTGCCAGCAGCTTGGGCGACAAAGCCCCCTACGAGCAGTACGTC.

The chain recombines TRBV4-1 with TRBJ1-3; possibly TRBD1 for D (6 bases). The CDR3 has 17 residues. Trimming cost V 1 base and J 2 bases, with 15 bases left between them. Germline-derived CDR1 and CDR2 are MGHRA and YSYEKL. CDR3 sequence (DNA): TGCGCCAGCAGCCAAGGTCCGGGGGCGACCGCTGGAAACACCATATATTTT. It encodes CASSQGPGATAGNTIYF.

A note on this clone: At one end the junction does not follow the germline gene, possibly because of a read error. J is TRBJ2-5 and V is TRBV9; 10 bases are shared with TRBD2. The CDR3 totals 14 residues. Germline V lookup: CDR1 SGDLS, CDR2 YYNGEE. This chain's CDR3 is CASSEGLAQGTQYF. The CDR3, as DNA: TGTGCCAGCAGCGAGGGACTAGCGCAAGGGACCCAGTACTTC. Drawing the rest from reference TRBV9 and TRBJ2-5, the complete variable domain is DSGVTQTPKHLITATGQRVTLRCSPRSGDLSVYWYQQSLDQGLQFLIQYYNGEERAKGNILERFSAQQFPDLHSELNLSSLELGDSALYFCASSEGLAQGTQYFGPGTRLLVL.

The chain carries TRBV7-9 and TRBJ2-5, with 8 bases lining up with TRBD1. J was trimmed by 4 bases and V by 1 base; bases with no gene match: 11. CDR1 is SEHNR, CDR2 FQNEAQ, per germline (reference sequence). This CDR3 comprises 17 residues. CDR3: CASSLEFVQGALETQYF. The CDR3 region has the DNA TGTGCCAGCAGCTTAGAGTTTGTGCAGGGGGCTTTAGAGACCCAGTACTTC.

DNA of the CDR3: TGTGCCAGCAGTTACCTGGGGGATCAGCCCCAGCATTTT. Residues: CASSYLGDQPQHF. V usage is TRBV6-5 and J usage is TRBJ1-5; D might be TRBD1 (5 bases). V was trimmed by 2 bases and J by 5 bases, leaving 7 bases between them. The germline gives CDR1 MNHEY, CDR2 SVGAGI. The CDR3 is made up of 13 amino acids.

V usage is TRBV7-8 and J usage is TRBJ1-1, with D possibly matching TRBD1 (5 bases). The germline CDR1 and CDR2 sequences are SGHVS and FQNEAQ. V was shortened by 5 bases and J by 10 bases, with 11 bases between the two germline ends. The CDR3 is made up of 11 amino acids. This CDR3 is CASSNIQGAFF. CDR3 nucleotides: TGTGCCAGCAGCAACATCCAGGGAGCTTTCTTT.

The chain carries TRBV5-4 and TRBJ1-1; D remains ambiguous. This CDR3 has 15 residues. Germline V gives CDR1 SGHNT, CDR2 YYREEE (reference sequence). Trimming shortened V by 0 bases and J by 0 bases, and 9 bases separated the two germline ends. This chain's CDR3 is CASSLAVQLNTEAFF. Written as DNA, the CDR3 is TGTGCCAGCAGCTTGGCCGTTCAGCTGAACACTGAAGCTTTCTTT.